The 9 T cell receptor beta chains below all came from one sample that was sequenced in a study of T cells in Graves' hyperthyroidism and ophthalmopathy (dated by TCRdb to 2018 to 2020). The library was prepared using multiplex PCR. TCRdb records Illumina HiSeq 2000 as the sequencer. Amplification of TCR beta CDR3 regions was carried out from RNA transcripts. The first round of RT-PCR for the TCR CDR3 was performed with the HTBI primer set and the Qiagen OneStep RT-PCR kit. TCRdb reprocessed the public reads (quality trimming at Q25 with fastp, clone calling with MiXCR) and kept in-frame beta chains. Identical CDR3 protein sequences are pooled into one entry, listed with their most common genes and DNA. This sample has around 480,000 distinct CDR3 sequences in its table, and approximately 15% of those were observed once. The ten largest clones capture 15% to 20% of the sample. Sequencing used blood. The receptor source for this set is a woman aged 18-29 years with Graves' hyperthyroidism.

As concerns this clonotype: It may be a read error: a sequence one base away is much more abundant. The chain recombines TRBV10-3 with TRBJ2-7, with 9 bases matching TRBD2. The CDR3 contains 15 residues. V dropped 11 bases and J dropped 0; count of bases not matched to a gene: 11. Germline CDR1 is ENHRY and CDR2 is SYGVKD. Written as DNA, the CDR3 is TGTGCCGCCCGCCGGGGACTAGCTAGCTCCTACGAGCAGTACTTC. Its protein product is CAARRGLASSYEQYF.

The V gene is TRBV30, the J gene TRBJ1-4; D is unclear. Deletions cut 6 bases from V and 4 bases from J, with 12 bases between. Germline CDR1 and CDR2: GTSNPN and SVGIG (reference sequence). CDR3 length equals 13 residues. The CDR3 sequence: CACKLSNNEKLFF. The CDR3 DNA reads as TGTGCCTGTAAACTTTCCAATAATGAAAAACTGTTTTTT. The full variable domain, completed using reference TRBV30 and TRBJ1-4, is SQTIHQWPATLVQPVGSPLSLECTVEGTSNPNLYWYRQAAGRGLQLLFYSVGIGQISSEVPQNLSASRPQDRQFILSSKKLLLSDSGFYLCACKLSNNEKLFFGSGTQLSVL.

In this sample, this clonotype turned up many times. The CDR3 protein is CASSLGWGTDTEAFF. The CDR3 DNA follows: TGCGCCAGCAGCTTGGGATGGGGGACGGACACTGAAGCTTTCTTT. This chain joins TRBV5-1 and TRBJ1-1; possibly TRBD1 for D (5 bases). The V end lost 0 bases, the J end lost 3 bases, and 12 bases lay between the germline ends. CDR1 is SGHRS and CDR2 is YFSETQ in the germline V gene. The CDR3 loop spans 15 amino acids.

This clonotype was seen more than once but under ten times. The chain uses TRBV7-9 and TRBJ1-2; no reliable D call. The V gene lost 5 bases and the J gene lost 8 bases, with 15 bases spanning the gap. CDR3 length equals 13 residues. Germline loops: CDR1 SEHNR, CDR2 FQNEAQ (reference sequence). The CDR3 loop reads CASSPDPAVGYTF. The CDR3, as DNA: TGTGCCAGCAGCCCCGACCCGGCAGTGGGCTACACCTTC.

The V gene is TRBV7-3, the J gene TRBJ2-1; TRBD1 matches 7 bases. Looked up from germline, CDR1 is SGHTA and CDR2 is FQGTGA. With V trimmed by 3 bases and J by 4 bases, 6 bases remained unmatched. The CDR3 consists of 15 residues. CDR3 loop: CASSFGQAQYNEQFF. The CDR3 nucleotides are TGTGCCAGCAGCTTCGGACAGGCCCAATACAATGAGCAGTTCTTC. Supplemented by reference TRBV7-3 and TRBJ2-1, the full variable domain reads GAGVSQTPSNKVTEKGKYVELRCDPISGHTALYWYRQSLGQGPEFLIYFQGTGAADDSGLPNDRFFAVRPEGSVSTLKIQRTERGDSAVYLCASSFGQAQYNEQFFGPGTRLTVL.

This clonotype was detected ten times or more. The chain joins TRBV6-1 to TRBJ2-5, with D unclear. V was clipped by 6 bases and J by 5 bases, with 13 bases between them. CDR1 and CDR2 from the germline V gene are MNHNS and SASEGT. The CDR3 length is 13 residues. Here the CDR3 reads CASSPRPSETQYF. The CDR3 DNA sequence: TGTGCCAGCAGCCCCAGGCCTTCGGAGACCCAGTACTTC.

V gene TRBV20-1 combines with J gene TRBJ1-4; 8 nucleotides align to TRBD1. Germline lookup yields CDR1 DFQATT and CDR2 SNEGSKA (reference sequence). The ends lost 5 bases at V and 4 bases at J; junction bases unmatched: 9. This CDR3 has 15 residues. The CDR3 DNA is TGCAGTGCTTTCGACAGGGGATATAGTAATGAAAAACTGTTTTTT. Translation: CSAFDRGYSNEKLFF.

This clonotype was seen a few times. This sequence joins TRBV10-3 and TRBJ2-2; the D is unclear. The CDR3 extends over 12 amino acids. Trimming left V 11 bases short and J 4 bases short, with 11 bases between. CDR1 is ENHRY, CDR2 SYGVKD, per germline. Written as DNA, the CDR3 is TGTGCCGGAAGGGCCGTCACCGGGGAGCTGTTTTTT. Protein product: CAGRAVTGELFF.

This clonotype was seen ten or more times. The V call is TRBV3-1, the J call TRBJ2-1; TRBD2 agrees at 10 bases. Germline V gene lookup returns CDR1 LGHDT and CDR2 YNNKEL (reference sequence). Unmatched junction bases numbered 6, after V lost 0 bases and J lost 10 bases. The CDR3 extends over 15 amino acids. The CDR3 DNA follows: TGTGCCAGCAGCCAAGAGATAGCGGGAGGAAGGGAGCAGTTCTTC. This gives the protein CASSQEIAGGREQFF.